The sequence of this TCR beta chain was determined in a study of T-cell reconstitution after alpha-beta-depleted transplantation in children. Germline V gene lookup returns CDR1 DFQATT and CDR2 SNEGSKA (reference sequence). The CDR3 totals 13 residues. Trimming stripped 0 bases from V and 4 bases from J, with 7 bases between. Whole-study findings and limits: By about two months after transplant, alpha-beta T cells reportedly arose from several hundred graft clones that had expanded. After transplant, high TCRbeta diversity at day 60 in some patients arose from surviving recipient T cells and thymic progenitors. T-cell counts and diversity at one year post-transplant came mainly from newly produced T cells.

The sample holds a few counts of this clonotype. What it recognizes is unknown. Unique molecular identifiers were incorporated into the prepared TCRbeta library. MiXCR was run by TCRdb on the PCR reads, yielding one entry per CDR3 protein. The sample records fewer than 750,000 distinct CDR3 sequences, 25% to 30% being singletons. The sequence was obtained from a boy under two years old with Wiskott-Aldrich syndrome, due to receive a stem cell transplant. The sample consisted of PBMCs, taken before TCRalphabeta/CD19-depleted stem cell transplant. The chain carries TRBV20-1 and TRBJ2-1; the D is unclear. The DNA for the CDR3 is TGCAGTGCTAGAGAACTATCTTACAATGAGCAGTTCTTC. It translates to CSARELSYNEQFF.